Presented here are 18 T cell receptor beta chains from one specimen sequenced in a study of low-dose radiotherapy and immunotherapy resistance in tumors. The sample's time point: after trial treatment. Treatment given: LDRT plus nivolumab, ipilimumab, low-dose cyclophosphamide and aspirin (RACIN trial). TRAV- and TRBV-specific primers, spanning alpha and beta chains, primed first-strand cDNA. The PCR that amplified TCRs ran for about 18 cycles, relying on a constant-region primer and a V-primer adapter. MiXCR was run by TCRdb on the reads, yielding one entry per CDR3 protein. The sample lists nearly 60,000 distinct CDR3 sequences; under 30% were seen once. This sample comprised PBMCs, obtained after low-dose radiotherapy plus immunotherapy. These receptors all come from a male donor with prostate cancer.

This clonotype was observed many times. This CDR3 reads CASSPPEQNRKETQYF. In DNA form, the CDR3 reads TGCGCCAGCAGCCCCCCGGAACAGAATCGAAAAGAGACCCAGTACTTC. The chain carries TRBV4-1 and TRBJ2-5; D unclear. CDR3 length: 16 amino acids. Germline lookup yields CDR1 MGHRA and CDR2 YSYEKL. V gave up 4 bases and J gave up 3 bases, with 18 bases separating them.

This clonotype showed up many times. The CDR3 protein is CSARPPGTAGNTIYF. DNA of the CDR3: TGCAGTGCTAGGCCCCCAGGGACAGCTGGAAACACCATATATTTT. The rearrangement joins TRBV20-1 to TRBJ1-3, with 7 nucleotides matching TRBD1. Trimming took 3 bases from V and 2 from J; bases not matched to a gene: 7. Per the germline V gene, CDR1 is DFQATT and CDR2 is SNEGSKA (reference sequence). There are 15 residues in the CDR3.

This clonotype was detected ten times or more. J is TRBJ2-6 and V is TRBV27, with D possibly TRBD1 on 6 matching bases. The CDR3 is 17 amino acids. V lost 3 bases and J 2 bases, leaving 14 bases between the germline ends. CDR1 and CDR2 (germline): MNHEY, SMNVEV (reference sequence). Here the CDR3 reads CASSFSHRVAGANVLTF. The CDR3 DNA reads as TGTGCCAGCAGTTTCTCCCACAGGGTTGCTGGGGCCAACGTCCTGACTTTC. The full variable domain, completed using reference TRBV27 and TRBJ2-6, is EAQVTQNPRYLITVTGKKLTVTCSQNMNHEYMSWYRQDPGLGLRQIYYSMNVEVTDKGDVPEGYKVSRKEKRNFPLILESPSPNQTSLYFCASSFSHRVAGANVLTFGAGSRLTVL.

This clonotype was seen many times. This chain connects TRBV29-1 to TRBJ2-3; D remains ambiguous. This CDR3 has 12 amino acids. In germline, CDR1 is SQVTM, CDR2 ANQGSEA. V was pared by 1 base and J by 3 bases, with 5 bases between. CDR3 sequence: CSVEANTDTQYF. Written as DNA, the CDR3 is TGCAGCGTTGAAGCGAATACAGATACGCAGTATTTT.

In its sample, this clonotype was seen many times. The chain employs TRBV3-1 and TRBJ2-1; D is unresolved. Trimming left V 0 bases short and J 9 bases short, with 6 bases between. Germline lookup yields CDR1 LGHDT and CDR2 YNNKEL (reference sequence). The CDR3 runs 12 residues. The CDR3 loop reads CASSQELGEQFF. The DNA for the CDR3 is TGTGCCAGCAGCCAAGAGCTAGGTGAGCAGTTCTTC.

This clonotype occurred a few times. This chain joins TRBV4-2 and TRBJ2-3; 8 nucleotides agree with TRBD2. V lost 0 bases and J lost 0; bases outside the gene matches: 11. The CDR3 is 19 amino acids. The germline V gene encodes CDR1 LGHNA and CDR2 YNFKEQ. The CDR3, as DNA: TGTGCCAGCAGCCAAGATCCGGGAGCGGGGGCGACTAGCACAGATACGCAGTATTTT. Residues: CASSQDPGAGATSTDTQYF.

This clonotype was recorded many times. This chain uses TRBV24-1 with TRBJ2-7, with 10 bases identical to TRBD2. This CDR3 region has 17 residues. V was pared by 3 bases and J by 5 bases, with 12 bases of the junction left unmatched. The germline gives CDR1 KGHDR, CDR2 SFDVKD. CDR3 sequence: CATSDGASGRSSNEQYF. CDR3 in DNA: TGTGCCACCAGTGATGGAGCTAGCGGGAGATCTTCCAACGAGCAGTACTTC.

This clonotype was picked up a small number of times. A far larger clone is one base from this, pointing to a likely read error. This sequence joins TRBV20-1 and TRBJ2-1; a weak D match, TRBD1 (5 bases). Germline assignment: CDR1 DFQATT and CDR2 SNEGSKA (reference sequence). Trimming shortened V by 3 bases and J by 13 bases, and 28 bases separated the two germline ends. The CDR3 covers 16 residues. This chain's CDR3 is CSASPEGQGNQETQFF. The CDR3 DNA reads TGCAGTGCTAGTCCCGAAGGGCAGGGCAATCAAGAGACCCAGTTCTTC.

With respect to this clonotype: A single base separates this from a much larger clone, so it may be a read error. The chain couples TRBV7-2 to TRBJ2-1; 9 positions agree with TRBD2. J lost 2 bases, V lost 11 bases, and 10 bases had no gene match. CDR1 and CDR2 from the germline V gene are SGHTA and FQGNSA. CDR3 length: 15 amino acids. The CDR3 DNA reads as TGTGCCGGCAATCTAGCGGGATCAACCTACAATGAGCAGTTCTTC. Amino acids: CAGNLAGSTYNEQFF.

This clonotype came up a few times. This chain connects TRBV9 to TRBJ1-4; TRBD1 aligns across 7 bases. The junction had 8 bases not matched to a gene; V was cut back by 4 bases and J by 5 bases. There are 15 residues in the CDR3. Germline V CDR1 and CDR2: SGDLS, YYNGEE. Here the CDR3 DNA reads TGTGCCAGCAGCATGTGGACAGGAGACAATGAAAAACTGTTTTTT. Residues: CASSMWTGDNEKLFF.

At least ten counts were recorded for this clonotype. The chain uses TRBV12-5 and TRBJ2-2; 9 nucleotides align to TRBD2. The CDR3 sequence is 15 residues long. V trimming: 6 bases; J trimming: 1 base; junction bases outside the gene matches: 3. Germline V gene lookup returns CDR1 LGHNT and CDR2 FRNRAP. In DNA, the CDR3 is TGTGCTAGTGGGAAGACTAGCGGGAACACCGGGGAGCTGTTTTTT. Translation: CASGKTSGNTGELFF.

Comment on this clonotype: A single base is all that separates this from a far larger clone, so a read error is likely. J is TRBJ2-5 and V is TRBV7-9, with D tentatively TRBD1 or TRBD2 (6 bases each). Germline assignment: CDR1 SEHNR and CDR2 FQNEAQ (reference sequence). The CDR3 length is 14 residues. In DNA form, the CDR3 reads TGTGTCAGCAGCTCGTTCCAGGGGAGGGAGACCCAGTACTTC. Its translation is CVSSSFQGRETQYF. The variable domain in full, completed from reference TRBV7-9 and TRBJ2-5, reads DTGVSQNPRHKITKRGQNVTFRCDPISEHNRLYWYRQTLGQGPEFLTYFQNEAQLEKSRLLSDRFSAERPKGSFSTLEIQRTEQGDSAMYLCVSSSFQGRETQYFGPGTRLLVL.

At least ten counts were recorded for this clonotype. CDR3: CASSIGNTGELFF. The CDR3 DNA reads as TGTGCCAGTAGTATCGGGAACACCGGGGAGCTGTTTTTT. The V call is TRBV19, the J call TRBJ2-2; D uncertain. Looked up from germline, CDR1 is LNHDA and CDR2 is SQIVND (reference sequence). Trimming removed 3 bases from V and 1 base from J, with 3 bases in between. The CDR3 is 13 residues long.

This clonotype was found many times. The rearrangement links TRBV7-9 to TRBJ2-7; perhaps TRBD2 as D (6 bases). The CDR3 totals 15 residues. The germline V gene encodes CDR1 SEHNR and CDR2 FQNEAQ (reference sequence). Trimming took off 5 bases at V and 1 base at J, with 15 bases between the two ends. CDR3 sequence reads: CASSGLLDGSYEQYF. The CDR3 DNA sequence: TGTGCCAGCAGCGGACTATTAGACGGATCCTACGAGCAGTACTTC.

The rearrangement uses TRBV27 and TRBJ2-1, with TRBD2 identical over 7 bases. Germline assignment: CDR1 MNHEY and CDR2 SMNVEV (reference sequence). With V trimmed by 5 bases and J by 5 bases, 9 bases remained unmatched. This CDR3 comprises 15 residues. CDR3 loop: CASSRPGLPNNEQFF. CDR3 nucleotide sequence: TGTGCCAGCAGTCGGCCGGGACTACCGAACAATGAGCAGTTCTTC.

In its sample, this clonotype was seen many times. The gene calls are TRBV12-5 and TRBJ2-1, with D hard to call. V shed 2 bases and J shed 6 bases, with 8 bases lying between them. Per the germline V gene, CDR1 is LGHNT and CDR2 is FRNRAP. CDR3 length: 13 residues. The CDR3: CASGLPARNEQFF. Here the CDR3 DNA reads TGTGCTAGTGGTTTGCCAGCTCGCAATGAGCAGTTCTTC.

This chain connects TRBV19 to TRBJ1-2, with a tentative D call TRBD1 (5 bases). There are 14 residues in the CDR3. Germline V lookup: CDR1 LNHDA, CDR2 SQIVND (reference sequence). Trimming left V 2 bases short and J 3 bases short, with 10 bases between. The CDR3 nucleotides are TGTGCCAGTAGTATAAGGGACCTATACTATGGCTACACCTTC. Its protein product is CASSIRDLYYGYTF. The full variable domain, with the rest looked up from reference TRBV19 and TRBJ1-2, is DGGITQSPKYLFRKEGQNVTLSCEQNLNHDAMYWYRQDPGQGLRLIYYSQIVNDFQKGDIAEGYSVSREKKESFPLTVTSAQKNPTAFYLCASSIRDLYYGYTFGSGTRLTVV.

Turning to this clonotype: A far bigger clonotype differs at one base, so this is likely a read error. This chain joins TRBV2 and TRBJ2-7; 10 bases align to TRBD2. There are 16 residues in the CDR3. The germline V gene has CDR1 SNHLY and CDR2 FYNNEI. The ends lost 8 bases at V and 7 bases at J; junction bases unmatched: 17. The CDR3 here is CASLIAPSGGYNEQYF. CDR3 nucleotide sequence: TGTGCCAGCCTCATTGCGCCTAGCGGGGGCTACAATGAGCAGTACTTC.